Following are 19 T cell receptor beta chains from one sample sequenced in a study of blood T cell repertoires in COVID-19. Sequencing was performed with immunoSEQ multiplex PCR; in TCRdb, only in-frame clones are kept and a portion is missing. The sample records under 200,000 clones, 80% being singletons. Specimen: PBMCs or T cells enriched from blood (not recorded which). The receptors were sampled from a woman between 55 and 75 years old who had recovered from COVID-19.

J is TRBJ2-6 and V is TRBV30; D uncertain. The CDR3 has 15 residues. V was trimmed by 0 bases and J by 4 bases, leaving 10 bases between them. From germline, CDR1 is GTSNPN and CDR2 SVGIG (reference sequence). This CDR3 reads CAWSVLVEGANVLTF. DNA for the CDR3: TGTGCCTGGAGTGTACTGGTGGAGGGGGCCAACGTCCTGACTTTC.

V gene TRBV12-5 combines with J gene TRBJ1-6; D perhaps matches TRBD1 (5 bases). Trimming stripped 4 bases from V and 6 bases from J, with 13 bases between. CDR3 size: 15 residues. The V gene's germline CDR1 is LGHNT and CDR2 FRNRAP. CDR3 protein: CASGSPSQGNSPLHF. The CDR3, as DNA: TGTGCTAGTGGTTCCCCCTCGCAGGGTAATTCACCCCTCCACTTT.

J is TRBJ1-4 and V is TRBV19; D unclear. V was trimmed by 5 bases and J by 0 bases, leaving 10 bases between them. CDR1 is LNHDA and CDR2 is SQIVND in the germline V gene (reference sequence). CDR3 size: 15 residues. Written as DNA, the CDR3 is TGTGCCAGTAGTTCCGCAGTTGCAACTAATGAAAAACTGTTTTTT. Protein sequence: CASSSAVATNEKLFF.

This clone was seen only a few times. The chain is built from TRBV24-1 and TRBJ2-1, with TRBD2 as a possible D gene (6 bases). CDR1 and CDR2 (germline): KGHDR, SFDVKD. Trimming pared 3 bases from V and 3 bases from J, leaving 14 bases between. CDR3 length: 16 residues. The CDR3 coding sequence is TGTGCCACCAGTGATGTAGCGGCAAACCTCTACAATGAGCAGTTCTTC. Its translation: CATSDVAANLYNEQFF.

This clone was detected only a few times. V usage is TRBV7-9 and J usage is TRBJ1-5; perhaps TRBD1 as D (5 bases). From germline, CDR1 is SEHNR and CDR2 FQNEAQ (reference sequence). CDR3 length: 14 residues. The V gene lost 2 bases and the J gene lost 7 bases, with 12 bases spanning the gap. The CDR3 spells CASSLLGGVQPQHF. The CDR3 nucleotides read TGTGCCAGCAGCTTACTCGGGGGAGTCCAGCCCCAGCATTTT.

The chain carries TRBV28 and TRBJ2-3; 8 bases map to TRBD2. The CDR3 is 17 amino acids. CDR1 MDHEN and CDR2 SYDVKM come from the germline V gene. With 1 base clipped from V and 2 bases from J, the junction kept 8 bases outside the gene matches. The CDR3 protein is CASSLSYGGELTDTQYF. Here the CDR3 DNA reads TGTGCCAGCAGTTTATCGTACGGGGGGGAGCTCACAGATACGCAGTATTTT.

V usage is TRBV15 and J usage is TRBJ2-7, with 8 bases fitting TRBD1. The V gene end was trimmed by 8 bases and the J gene end by 3 bases; junction bases not matched to a gene: 12. The CDR3 totals 15 residues. The V gene's germline CDR1 is LNHNV and CDR2 YYDKDF (reference sequence). The CDR3 loop reads CATEWDFGQGYEQYF. The CDR3 nucleotides are TGTGCCACCGAATGGGATTTCGGACAGGGCTACGAGCAGTACTTC.

This clone was seen once. The J gene is TRBJ2-7, the V gene TRBV28; 10 positions match TRBD2. Germline CDR1 is MDHEN and CDR2 is SYDVKM. The V segment lost 7 bases and the J segment 5 bases; nucleotides outside the gene matches: 14. There are 16 residues in the CDR3. CDR3 coding DNA: TGTGCCAGCATCACCGGTCTGGGACTAGCGACTAACGAGCAGTACTTC. Its translation is CASITGLGLATNEQYF.

This chain links TRBV5-1 with TRBJ2-1; 7 bases are shared with TRBD2. V was pared by 5 bases and J by 1 base, with 15 bases of the junction left unmatched. This CDR3 region has 18 residues. The germline V gene encodes CDR1 SGHRS and CDR2 YFSETQ. In DNA, the CDR3 is TGCGCCAGCAGACCCTTCCTAAGCGGGGCGTATTCCTACAATGAGCAGTTCTTC. It specifies CASRPFLSGAYSYNEQFF.

The chain carries TRBV7-8 and TRBJ1-2, with D tentatively TRBD1 (6 bases). The V end was cut by 5 bases, the J end by 2 bases, with 18 bases between. This CDR3 region has 16 residues. Germline CDR1 is SGHVS and CDR2 is FQNEAQ. The CDR3 DNA reads as TGTGCCAGCAGCCCCAACCCCGGGACATTCAACTATGGCTACACCTTC. It is translated as CASSPNPGTFNYGYTF.

The V gene is TRBV10-3, the J gene TRBJ1-1, with D unclear. The CDR3 extends over 12 amino acids. Germline V gene lookup returns CDR1 ENHRY and CDR2 SYGVKD. The V end lost 3 bases, the J end lost 8 bases, and 10 bases lay between the germline ends. CDR3 residues: CAISEFGAEAFF. DNA for the CDR3: TGTGCCATCAGTGAATTTGGAGCAGAAGCTTTCTTT.

The gene calls are TRBV2 and TRBJ1-6, with 10 bases identical to TRBD1. Trimming removed 8 bases from V and 7 bases from J; junction bases left unmatched: 8. Germline values: CDR1 SNHLY, CDR2 FYNNEI. This CDR3 is built from 15 residues. The CDR3 sequence: CASREPGQGNSPLHF. The CDR3 bases are TGTGCCAGCCGCGAACCGGGACAGGGGAATTCACCCCTCCACTTT.

This clone came up once. The rearrangement uses TRBV30 and TRBJ2-7, with 7 positions matching TRBD2. The CDR3 has 14 amino acids. The trim removed 2 bases at V and 5 bases at J, leaving 9 bases unmatched. CDR1 and CDR2 from the germline V gene are GTSNPN and SVGIG (reference sequence). CDR3 region: CAWSPPGRVHEQYF. The CDR3 nucleotides read TGTGCCTGGAGTCCCCCAGGGAGGGTCCACGAGCAGTACTTC. Variable domain in full (rest from reference TRBV30 and TRBJ2-7): SQTIHQWPATLVQPVGSPLSLECTVEGTSNPNLYWYRQAAGRGLQLLFYSVGIGQISSEVPQNLSASRPQDRQFILSSKKLLLSDSGFYLCAWSPPGRVHEQYFGPGTRLTVT.

The V call is TRBV11-2, the J call TRBJ2-5; 14 bases agree with TRBD2. V dropped 5 bases and J dropped 4; count of bases not matched to a gene: 6. CDR1 SGHAT and CDR2 FQNNGV come from the germline V gene. CDR3 length equals 16 residues. The CDR3, as DNA: TGTGCCAGCAGCGGACTAGCGGGGGGCAATGGAGAGACCCAGTACTTC. Its protein product is CASSGLAGGNGETQYF.

The rearrangement uses TRBV24-1 and TRBJ2-5, with 7 bases matching TRBD1. V lost 8 bases and J lost 13; bases outside the gene matches: 6. This CDR3 has 10 residues. In germline, CDR1 is KGHDR, CDR2 SFDVKD. The CDR3 DNA reads as TGTGCCACCACCGACAGGGTATCGTACTTC. Its translation is CATTDRVSYF.

This chain links TRBV7-9 with TRBJ2-1, with 10 bases that match TRBD2. This CDR3 has 15 amino acids. CDR1 is SEHNR and CDR2 is FQNEAQ in the germline V gene (reference sequence). The junction had 5 bases not matched to a gene; V was cut back by 1 base and J by 8 bases. The CDR3 loop reads CASSLVVAGGDEQFF. In DNA, the CDR3 is TGTGCCAGCAGCTTAGTGGTAGCGGGGGGTGATGAGCAGTTCTTC.

This clone was detected only a few times. The CDR3 sequence: CASSFGGNTGELFF. CDR3 nucleotide sequence: TGTGCCAGCAGTTTCGGCGGGAACACCGGGGAGCTGTTTTTT. The chain recombines TRBV6-5 with TRBJ2-2; D is uncertain. This CDR3 spans 14 amino acids. With 4 bases removed from V and 1 base from J, the gap between germline ends came to 7 bases. CDR1 is MNHEY and CDR2 is SVGAGI in the germline V gene.

The chain recombines TRBV5-4 with TRBJ1-1; D is perhaps TRBD1 (5 bases). This CDR3 region has 14 residues. The V end was cut by 4 bases, the J end by 1 base, with 11 bases between. From germline, CDR1 is SGHNT and CDR2 YYREEE (reference sequence). CDR3 nucleotides: TGTGCCAGCAGCCTAGACAGAGCGAACACTGAAGCTTTCTTT. Protein: CASSLDRANTEAFF.

Written as DNA, the CDR3 is TGTGCCAGTAACGAGTTCACTAATGAAAAACTGTTTTTT. It yields the protein CASNEFTNEKLFF. The chain employs TRBV19 and TRBJ1-4; D ambiguous. The V end was cut by 7 bases, the J end by 2 bases, with 8 bases between. Germline lookup yields CDR1 LNHDA and CDR2 SQIVND (reference sequence). The CDR3 has 13 amino acids.